The clone carrying this T cell receptor (beta chain) was counted a single time. Profiled with immunoSEQ multiplex PCR; TCRdb holds only in-frame clones, not every one. This table has 27,000 or so clones, 70% to 90% appearing once. These data originate in a study of human CD4 T cells and Enterobacteriaceae. The memory gate held CD4+ cells that were not CD45RA+CCR7+CD95- naive cells, over 98% pure. Germline V gene sequence: CDR1 KGHSH, CDR2 LQKENI. V lost 0 bases to trimming and J lost 0 bases; unmatched junction nucleotides: 8. The CDR3 runs 19 residues. The receptor was derived from a human donor in good health. J is TRBJ2-3 and V is TRBV18, with 11 bases matching TRBD2. The sequencing sample was made of memory CD4+ T cells from blood. In DNA form, the CDR3 reads TGTGCCAGCTCACCACCTAGCGGGGGGGCCCGGAGGAGCACAGATACGCAGTATTTT. Protein sequence: CASSPPSGGARRSTDTQYF.